A single sample gave rise to the 20 T cell receptor beta chains below, sequenced in a study of cytomegalovirus exposure and HLA in healthy donors. The assay was immunoSEQ multiplex PCR, and TCRdb's table has in-frame clones only and misses some. Here the sample spans around 150,000 clones, about 90% being singletons. Sample: PBMCs. The source is a young woman in good health and CMV-seropositive.

This clone has just one count. This rearrangement joins TRBV25-1 to TRBJ1-1; maybe TRBD1 (5 bases). V lost 0 bases and J lost 3, with 17 bases in between. This CDR3 is built from 17 residues. The germline CDR1 and CDR2 sequences are MGHDK and SYGVNS. CDR3 nucleotide sequence: TGTGCCAGCAGTGAATATAGGGGAGGTAACCTCTACACTGAAGCTTTCTTT. This codes for CASSEYRGGNLYTEAFF.

V and J are TRBV11-2 and TRBJ2-1; 7 bases are a match to TRBD2. The germline V gene encodes CDR1 SGHAT and CDR2 FQNNGV. The V and J ends lost 4 bases and 8 bases, in that order; junction bases with no gene match: 11. The CDR3 is 15 amino acids. In DNA form, the CDR3 reads TGTGCCAGCAGCTCGCCGGGGGGTTCGTTCGATGAGCAGTTCTTC. This translates into CASSSPGGSFDEQFF.

V is TRBV19 and J is TRBJ2-7; 10 nucleotides align to TRBD2. V trimming: 5 bases; J trimming: 2 bases; junction bases outside the gene matches: 3. CDR1 and CDR2 from the germline V gene are LNHDA and SQIVND (reference sequence). The CDR3 has 14 residues. For the CDR3, the DNA is TGTGCCAGTAGTCAACTAGCGGGACCCTACGAGCAGTACTTC. Encoded protein: CASSQLAGPYEQYF.

The chain carries TRBV27 and TRBJ2-1; TRBD2 agrees at 7 bases. Germline CDR1 MNHEY, CDR2 SMNVEV (reference sequence). Trimming at V came to 2 bases and at J to 0 bases, leaving 4 bases not matched to a gene. This CDR3 region has 16 residues. CDR3 protein: CASSLKRGSSYNEQFF. For the CDR3, the DNA is TGTGCCAGCAGTTTAAAGCGGGGTAGCTCCTACAATGAGCAGTTCTTC.

The chain carries TRBV7-8 and TRBJ2-3, with 12 bases lining up with TRBD2. This CDR3 is built from 16 residues. J gave up 4 bases and V 4 bases, and 6 bases lay outside the gene matches. The V gene's germline CDR1 is SGHVS and CDR2 FQNEAQ. The CDR3 sequence is CASSSPSSGGADTQYF. CDR3 coding DNA: TGTGCCAGCAGCTCGCCATCTAGCGGGGGGGCAGATACGCAGTATTTT.

V gene TRBV27 combines with J gene TRBJ1-2; 8 bases align to TRBD1. Germline CDR1 reads MNHEY; CDR2 reads SMNVEV (reference sequence). Unmatched junction bases numbered 5, after V lost 4 bases and J lost 4 bases. The CDR3 extends over 14 amino acids. The CDR3 sequence: CASSSGQGFYGYTF. The CDR3 nucleotides are TGTGCCAGCAGTTCCGGACAGGGTTTCTATGGCTACACCTTC.

This sequence joins TRBV7-9 and TRBJ2-1; 8 bases fit TRBD1. CDR3 length equals 15 residues. V shed 2 bases and J 4 bases; nucleotides not matched to a gene: 4. Germline assignment: CDR1 SEHNR and CDR2 FQNEAQ (reference sequence). The CDR3 DNA follows: TGTGCCAGCAGCTTACAGGGGGCAGGATACAATGAGCAGTTCTTC. Residues: CASSLQGAGYNEQFF.

The rearrangement links TRBV5-1 to TRBJ1-4; no clear D gene. Germline assignment: CDR1 SGHRS and CDR2 YFSETQ. The CDR3 consists of 16 residues. V was shortened by 2 bases and J by 0 bases, with 11 bases between the two germline ends. CDR3 in DNA: TGCGCCAGCAGCTTCTTATCGTCTGCAACTAATGAAAAACTGTTTTTT. Translated, it gives CASSFLSSATNEKLFF.

The chain employs TRBV19 and TRBJ2-1; 9 bases fit TRBD2. Germline V gene data show CDR1 as LNHDA and CDR2 as SQIVND (reference sequence). CDR3 length equals 16 residues. The V gene end was trimmed by 7 bases and the J gene end by 4 bases; junction bases not matched to a gene: 11. CDR3 DNA sequence: TGTGCCAGTATGGCACCTAGCGGGACGGTATACAATGAGCAGTTCTTC. Translated, it gives CASMAPSGTVYNEQFF. The full variable domain, rest sourced from reference TRBV19 and TRBJ2-1, is DGGITQSPKYLFRKEGQNVTLSCEQNLNHDAMYWYRQDPGQGLRLIYYSQIVNDFQKGDIAEGYSVSREKKESFPLTVTSAQKNPTAFYLCASMAPSGTVYNEQFFGPGTRLTVL.

The chain has TRBV9 and TRBJ1-5; D is possibly TRBD1 (5 bases). The CDR3 covers 15 residues. With 1 base removed from V and 0 bases from J, the gap between germline ends came to 8 bases. Germline V lookup: CDR1 SGDLS, CDR2 YYNGEE. The CDR3 bases are TGTGCCAGCAGCGTAACCGGGGGTAGCAATCAGCCCCAGCATTTT. Translation: CASSVTGGSNQPQHF.

The CDR3 nucleotides read TGTGCCAGCAGCTTAGGTCTAGCGGACTACAATGAGCAGTTCTTC. It codes for CASSLGLADYNEQFF. The rearrangement links TRBV11-2 to TRBJ2-1; 7 bases match TRBD2. The V and J ends lost 1 base and 3 bases, in that order; junction bases with no gene match: 3. CDR1 SGHAT and CDR2 FQNNGV come from the germline V gene. The CDR3 contains 15 residues.

The rearrangement links TRBV2 to TRBJ2-1; 8 bases fit TRBD2. The germline V gene has CDR1 SNHLY and CDR2 FYNNEI. Losses at the gene ends were 6 bases for V and 4 bases for J; bases not matched to a gene: 8. The CDR3 is 15 residues long. The DNA of the CDR3 is TGTGCCAGCAGGACAGAACTAGCGGCGTACAATGAGCAGTTCTTC. Protein product: CASRTELAAYNEQFF.

The table lists this clone with a count of one. This chain uses TRBV11-1 with TRBJ1-6; D uncertain. This CDR3 has 13 residues. The V end lost 5 bases, the J end lost 0 bases, and 2 bases lay between the germline ends. Germline CDR1 is SGHAT and CDR2 is FQDESV (reference sequence). The CDR3 spells CASSLSYNSPLHF. CDR3 coding DNA: TGTGCCAGCAGCCTCTCCTATAATTCACCCCTCCACTTT.

The chain joins TRBV4-1 to TRBJ2-1, with TRBD2 matching over 9 bases. V trimming: 0 bases; J trimming: 7 bases; junction bases outside the gene matches: 10. The CDR3 covers 17 residues. Per germline, CDR1 MGHRA and CDR2 YSYEKL. CDR3 DNA sequence: TGCGCCAGCAGCCAAGATCGGGCTAGCGGGGTTGCTAATGAGCAGTTCTTC. This translates into CASSQDRASGVANEQFF.

V and J are TRBV6-6 and TRBJ2-7; 13 positions agree with TRBD2. Germline V gene data show CDR1 as MNHNY and CDR2 as SVGAGI (reference sequence). Germline trimming cut 0 bases from V and 7 bases from J; bases unmatched to any gene: 6. The CDR3 totals 16 residues. The CDR3 region has the DNA TGTGCCAGCAGTTACTCCGGACTAGCGGGAGATGGGGAGCAGTACTTC. Translation: CASSYSGLAGDGEQYF.

V gene TRBV7-9 combines with J gene TRBJ1-4, with 8 bases identical to TRBD1. The CDR3 loop spans 15 amino acids. CDR1 is SEHNR and CDR2 is FQNEAQ in the germline V gene (reference sequence). The V segment lost 2 bases and the J segment 3 bases; nucleotides outside the gene matches: 2. CDR3 in DNA: TGTGCCAGCAGCTTACAGGGGGCTCCTAATGAAAAACTGTTTTTT. Protein sequence: CASSLQGAPNEKLFF. Combining the CDR3 with reference TRBV7-9 and TRBJ1-4 gives the whole variable domain DTGVSQNPRHKITKRGQNVTFRCDPISEHNRLYWYRQTLGQGPEFLTYFQNEAQLEKSRLLSDRFSAERPKGSFSTLEIQRTEQGDSAMYLCASSLQGAPNEKLFFGSGTQLSVL.

V is TRBV4-3 and J is TRBJ2-5, with 10 bases matching TRBD2. V dropped 4 bases and J dropped 4; count of bases not matched to a gene: 6. The germline V gene encodes CDR1 LGHNA and CDR2 YSLEER. This CDR3 has 15 amino acids. CDR3 DNA sequence: TGCGCCAGCAGCCGAGGGAGCGGGAGGGGAGAGACCCAGTACTTC. It codes for CASSRGSGRGETQYF.

CDR3 loop: CASSLQSGANVLTF. CDR3 nucleotide sequence: TGCGCCAGCAGCTTGCAGTCTGGGGCCAACGTCCTGACTTTC. The V gene is TRBV5-1, the J gene TRBJ2-6; D ambiguous. Germline lookup yields CDR1 SGHRS and CDR2 YFSETQ. The V end lost 1 base, the J end lost 1 base, and 3 bases lay between the germline ends. The CDR3 has 14 amino acids.

The chain recombines TRBV25-1 with TRBJ1-4, with 9 bases that match TRBD1. Per the germline V gene, CDR1 is MGHDK and CDR2 is SYGVNS. The CDR3 runs 15 residues. V was pared by 3 bases and J by 5 bases, with 4 bases of the junction left unmatched. CDR3 sequence reads: CASSEWGTGNEKLFF. The CDR3, as DNA: TGTGCCAGCAGTGAGTGGGGGACAGGGAATGAAAAACTGTTTTTT. Filled out from reference TRBV25-1 and TRBJ1-4, the complete variable domain reads EADIYQTPRYLVIGTGKKITLECSQTMGHDKMYWYQQDPGMELHLIHYSYGVNSTEKGDLSSESTVSRIRTEHFPLTLESARPSHTSQYLCASSEWGTGNEKLFFGSGTQLSVL.

The chain uses TRBV7-3 and TRBJ2-7; 8 bases align to TRBD2. The CDR3 has 16 amino acids. J was trimmed by 5 bases and V by 0 bases; bases with no gene match: 9. Looked up from germline, CDR1 is SGHTA and CDR2 is FQGTGA. CDR3 bases: TGTGCCAGCAGCTTAACTCCCTCGGGAGGGCCCCACGAGCAGTACTTC. Its protein product is CASSLTPSGGPHEQYF. The variable domain in full, completed from reference TRBV7-3 and TRBJ2-7, reads GAGVSQTPSNKVTEKGKYVELRCDPISGHTALYWYRQSLGQGPEFLIYFQGTGAADDSGLPNDRFFAVRPEGSVSTLKIQRTERGDSAVYLCASSLTPSGGPHEQYFGPGTRLTVT.